A selection of T cell receptor beta chains follows, all from one sample in a study of blood T cell repertoires in COVID-19. The repertoire was sequenced with immunoSEQ multiplex PCR; TCRdb's copy has only in-frame clones and lacks some. The table has a few hundred thousand clones, roughly nine tenths seen once; the top ten hold more than 1%. The material sequenced was PBMCs or T cells enriched from blood (not recorded which). The receptors shown here come from a human donor in a cohort exposed to, infected with or recovered from COVID-19 (not recorded which). The donor label of this sample is uncertain. Each CDR3 is given with its conserved first and last residue. A D gene is named only where the DNA matches it firmly. The size of a clone is reported for some rows only, either as once, few or many, or as a class for expanded clones.

clone size,J gene,V gene,D gene,CDR3 protein,CDR3 DNA
NA,TRBJ2-5,TRBV9,TRBD2,CASSVAGSGVQETQYF,TGTGCCAGCAGCGTAGCGGGTAGCGGGGTCCAAGAGACCCAGTACTTC
NA,TRBJ2-3,TRBV11-3,TRBD2,CASSLWGGASDTQYF,TGTGCCAGCAGCTTGTGGGGGGGAGCTTCAGATACGCAGTATTTT
NA,TRBJ1-2,TRBV10-1,TRBD1,CASSEPPEGARGYTF,TGCGCCAGCAGTGAGCCCCCCGAGGGGGCGCGGGGCTACACCTTC
NA,TRBJ2-2,TRBV6-5,NA,CASRLLEDTGELFF,TGTGCCAGCAGGCTCCTGGAGGACACCGGGGAGCTGTTTTTT
NA,TRBJ2-2,TRBV18,NA,CASSPFDTGELFF,TGTGCCAGCTCACCATTCGACACCGGGGAGCTGTTTTTT
NA,TRBJ2-5,TRBV11-2,NA,CASSRGRLASETQYF,TGTGCCAGCAGCCGAGGAAGGCTAGCTTCAGAGACCCAGTACTTC
NA,TRBJ2-5,TRBV7-9,TRBD1,CASSFEGSTGGETQYF,TGTGCCAGCAGCTTTGAGGGCTCGACAGGGGGCGAGACCCAGTACTTC
NA,TRBJ1-2,TRBV5-1,NA,CASSIGPLAGYTF,TGCGCCAGCAGCATTGGCCCCCTGGCTGGCTACACCTTC
NA,TRBJ2-3,TRBV21-1,NA,CASSSRRTSGRCTYTQYF,TGTGCCAGCAGCTCTCGACGGACTAGCGGCCGTTGCACATATACGCAGTATTTT
once,TRBJ1-2,TRBV19,NA,CASSIGGARSYGYTF,TGTGCCAGTTCGATCGGGGGAGCGCGCAGCTATGGCTACACCTTC
NA,TRBJ1-5,TRBV27,NA,CASSWAVGQPQHF,TGTGCCAGCAGTTGGGCAGTGGGTCAGCCCCAGCATTTT
NA,TRBJ2-6,TRBV19,NA,CASEKLAGANVLTF,TGTGCCAGTGAAAAGCTAGCTGGGGCCAACGTCCTGACTTTC
NA,TRBJ1-2,TRBV30,NA,CAWSVRGAAYTF,TGTGCCTGGAGTGTACGCGGAGCTGCCTACACCTTC
NA,TRBJ1-1,TRBV11-2,NA,CASSPGLNTEAFF,TGTGCCAGCAGCCCGGGGTTGAACACTGAAGCTTTCTTT
NA,TRBJ2-7,TRBV5-5,TRBD2,CASSLGSLAPVVPLVCF,TGTGCCAGCAGCTTGGGTTCACTAGCGCCGGTGGTCCCTCTCGTGTGCTTC
NA,TRBJ2-5,TRBV7-2,TRBD2,CASSLEAGVYETQYF,TGTGCCAGCAGCTTAGAAGCGGGGGTTTATGAGACCCAGTACTTC
NA,TRBJ2-1,TRBV29-1,NA,CSVFRAGNEQFF,TGCAGCGTGTTCAGGGCGGGGAATGAGCAGTTCTTC
NA,TRBJ2-5,TRBV7-2,NA,CASSSLRETQYF,TGTGCCAGCAGCTCTTTACGGGAGACCCAGTACTTC
NA,TRBJ1-2,TRBV5-6,TRBD1,CASSSQAPGQGMYGYTF,TGTGCCAGCAGCTCCCAGGCCCCGGGACAGGGAATGTATGGCTACACCTTC
NA,TRBJ2-3,TRBV4-1,NA,CASSQDHRAYSTDTQYF,TGCGCCAGCAGCCAAGATCACAGGGCCTATAGCACAGATACGCAGTATTTT
NA,TRBJ1-5,TRBV6-1,NA,CASSEGLGQPQHF,TGTGCCAGCAGTGAGGGCCTCGGTCAGCCCCAGCATTTT
NA,TRBJ1-1,TRBV6-5,NA,CASSYGGVNTEAFF,TGTGCCAGCAGTTACGGGGGGGTGAACACTGAAGCTTTCTTT
NA,TRBJ1-3,TRBV18,TRBD1,CASSPQGQANSGNTIYF,TGTGCCAGCTCACCTCAAGGACAGGCCAACTCTGGAAACACCATATATTTT